Below, 32 T cell receptor beta chains from the same sample are listed, as sequenced in a study of cytomegalovirus exposure and HLA in healthy donors. Assay: immunoSEQ multiplex PCR; the TCRdb copy retains only in-frame clones and omits some. Of fewer than 200,000 clones in the sample, less than 95% were seen once. The sequencing input was PBMCs. These receptors came from a woman between 18 and 30 years old in good health and CMV-seropositive.

V and J are TRBV28 and TRBJ1-4, with D possibly TRBD1 on 5 matching bases. The ends were cut back, 3 bases at V and 6 bases at J, with 20 bases in the middle. In germline, CDR1 is MDHEN, CDR2 SYDVKM. This CDR3 has 17 residues. CDR3 sequence (DNA): TGTGCCAGCAGTTTTCCGGGGCAGAATGGGGAGGATGAAAAACTGTTTTTT. This sequence encodes CASSFPGQNGEDEKLFF.

This chain uses TRBV11-2 with TRBJ2-1, with 9 nucleotides matching TRBD2. The V and J ends lost 5 bases and 5 bases, in that order; junction bases with no gene match: 7. CDR1 SGHAT and CDR2 FQNNGV come from the germline V gene. This CDR3 comprises 15 residues. CDR3 amino acids: CASSPRLAEHNEQFF. The DNA of the CDR3 is TGTGCCAGCAGCCCCAGACTAGCGGAACACAATGAGCAGTTCTTC.

The J gene is TRBJ1-4, the V gene TRBV13; no clear D. The CDR3 runs 14 residues. Germline-derived CDR1 and CDR2 are PRHDT and FYEKMQ (reference sequence). The V end lost 2 bases, the J end lost 8 bases, and 12 bases lay between the germline ends. Written as DNA, the CDR3 is TGTGCCAGCAGCTTATGCCGGTTATGGGAAAAACTGTTTTTT. It specifies CASSLCRLWEKLFF.

This clone turned up a few times. V and J are TRBV19 and TRBJ2-7, with D tentatively TRBD2 (6 bases). V dropped 6 bases and J dropped 5 bases, with 20 bases sitting between them. The CDR3 is made up of 15 amino acids. Germline CDR1 LNHDA, CDR2 SQIVND (reference sequence). The CDR3 spells CASSLPGTPRDEQYF. In DNA form, the CDR3 reads TGTGCCAGTAGCCTCCCTGGGACTCCCAGAGACGAGCAGTACTTC. Complete variable domain (other parts from reference TRBV19 and TRBJ2-7): DGGITQSPKYLFRKEGQNVTLSCEQNLNHDAMYWYRQDPGQGLRLIYYSQIVNDFQKGDIAEGYSVSREKKESFPLTVTSAQKNPTAFYLCASSLPGTPRDEQYFGPGTRLTVT.

The chain uses TRBV6-4 and TRBJ2-5, with 13 bases aligning to TRBD2. CDR3 size: 16 residues. V trimming: 7 bases; J trimming: 9 bases; junction bases outside the gene matches: 14. Germline V CDR1 and CDR2: MRHNA, SNTAGT. For the CDR3, the DNA is TGTGCCAGCATCGCCGGGACTAGCGGGGCCGGAGGGCCCCAGTACTTC. Its translation is CASIAGTSGAGGPQYF.

This clone has just one count. The chain couples TRBV18 to TRBJ2-2; 14 bases line up with TRBD2. Looked up from germline, CDR1 is KGHSH and CDR2 is LQKENI. The CDR3 is made up of 18 amino acids. Trimming took 5 bases from V and 0 from J; bases not matched to a gene: 5. CDR3 DNA: TGTGCCAGCTCATTCGGACTAGCGGGGGGTTCGAACACCGGGGAGCTGTTTTTT. Translation gives CASSFGLAGGSNTGELFF.

The V and J genes are TRBV25-1 and TRBJ1-5; 9 bases map to TRBD1. The CDR3 contains 16 residues. Trimming removed 4 bases from V and 6 bases from J; junction bases left unmatched: 10. The V gene's germline CDR1 is MGHDK and CDR2 SYGVNS. CDR3 in DNA: TGTGCCAGCAGTGTGTACCCGGACAGGGGAAGTCAGCCCCAGCATTTT. Protein sequence: CASSVYPDRGSQPQHF.

The V gene is TRBV4-1, the J gene TRBJ2-2; TRBD2 is a possible D gene (6 bases). The CDR3 runs 19 residues. V lost 0 bases, J lost 1 base, and 18 bases lay in between. CDR1 and CDR2 from the germline V gene are MGHRA and YSYEKL. The CDR3 is CASSQEAGGDLKNTGELFF. CDR3 sequence (DNA): TGCGCCAGCAGCCAAGAGGCCGGCGGGGATCTCAAGAACACCGGGGAGCTGTTTTTT.

This clone was counted between two and nine times. The chain employs TRBV20-1 and TRBJ2-7, with 8 bases identical to TRBD1. The CDR3 extends over 11 amino acids. Germline CDR1 DFQATT, CDR2 SNEGSKA (reference sequence). The CDR3 reads CSGDRPYEQYF. The CDR3 nucleotides are TGCAGCGGGGACAGGCCCTACGAGCAGTACTTC.

The rearrangement uses TRBV5-1 and TRBJ2-7; 7 bases are a match to TRBD1. Germline V lookup: CDR1 SGHRS, CDR2 YFSETQ. CDR3 length: 19 amino acids. V lost 0 bases to trimming and J lost 3 bases; unmatched junction nucleotides: 18. The CDR3 is CASSLEGPTGSDAFYEQYF. The CDR3 coding sequence is TGCGCCAGCAGCTTGGAGGGTCCGACAGGGTCAGACGCTTTCTACGAGCAGTACTTC.

The rearrangement uses TRBV7-2 and TRBJ1-5; D is unresolved. Germline lookup yields CDR1 SGHTA and CDR2 FQGNSA. Trimming removed 0 bases from V and 10 bases from J, with 16 bases in between. The CDR3 covers 15 residues. This CDR3 is CASSLAAGNIAPQHF. CDR3 nucleotides: TGTGCCAGCAGCTTAGCGGCAGGAAACATCGCCCCCCAGCATTTT.

The chain combines TRBV5-1 with TRBJ2-3, with TRBD2 identical over 9 bases. Trimming removed 5 bases from V and 0 bases from J; junction bases left unmatched: 7. CDR1 is SGHRS, CDR2 YFSETQ, per germline. This CDR3 region has 16 residues. In nucleotides, the CDR3 is TGCGCCAGCAGTTACCAGCGGGAGGCTAGCACAGATACGCAGTATTTT. Amino acids: CASSYQREASTDTQYF.

This clone is a singleton in its sample. The chain carries TRBV28 and TRBJ1-2, with D possibly matching TRBD1 (6 bases). Trimming cost V 5 bases and J 2 bases, with 21 bases left between them. Germline V gene sequence: CDR1 MDHEN, CDR2 SYDVKM. CDR3 size: 17 residues. The CDR3 here is CASSPWAGANGNYGYTF. The CDR3 bases are TGTGCCAGCAGTCCCTGGGCAGGGGCCAACGGGAACTATGGCTACACCTTC.

The CDR3 DNA follows: TGTGCCAGCAGCCTTGTTGATAGTCGCGGGCAGCCCCAGCATTTT. It specifies CASSLVDSRGQPQHF. The rearrangement links TRBV11-2 to TRBJ1-5, with D unclear. V gave up 5 bases and J gave up 7 bases, with 18 bases separating them. Germline loops: CDR1 SGHAT, CDR2 FQNNGV. The CDR3 covers 15 residues.

The rearrangement links TRBV6-5 to TRBJ2-7, with 10 bases fitting TRBD1. Looked up from germline, CDR1 is MNHEY and CDR2 is SVGAGI. This CDR3 has 16 residues. The V and J ends lost 4 bases and 7 bases, in that order; junction bases with no gene match: 13. The CDR3 nucleotides are TGTGCCAGCAGTTCAGATCCGGGACAGGGGTCGGGGGAGCAGTACTTC. Protein sequence: CASSSDPGQGSGEQYF.

The chain has TRBV25-1 and TRBJ2-3; unclear D gene. Trimming cost V 3 bases and J 2 bases, with 6 bases left between them. Per germline, CDR1 MGHDK and CDR2 SYGVNS. The CDR3 runs to 13 residues. The DNA for the CDR3 is TGTGCCAGCAGTGACCCTCCCACAGATACGCAGTATTTT. This sequence encodes CASSDPPTDTQYF.

The V call is TRBV27, the J call TRBJ2-5; D is unclear. Per the germline V gene, CDR1 is MNHEY and CDR2 is SMNVEV (reference sequence). Trimming took 3 bases from V and 0 from J, leaving 5 bases between them. The CDR3 covers 13 residues. In nucleotides, the CDR3 is TGTGCCAGCAGTTTCTCGTACCAAGAGACCCAGTACTTC. Translated, it gives CASSFSYQETQYF.

The chain recombines TRBV18 with TRBJ2-7; D is unresolved. Trimming took off 5 bases at V and 3 bases at J, with 14 bases between the two ends. This CDR3 region has 14 residues. Per germline, CDR1 KGHSH and CDR2 LQKENI. DNA of the CDR3: TGTGCCAGCTCATCCGAGCATACGATCTACGAGCAGTACTTC. It specifies CASSSEHTIYEQYF.

This clone came up a few times. The chain joins TRBV11-2 to TRBJ1-2; 8 bases match TRBD1. The CDR3 has 17 amino acids. V lost 5 bases and J lost 0; bases outside the gene matches: 11. The V gene's germline CDR1 is SGHAT and CDR2 FQNNGV. The CDR3 reads CASSPRTGRLSNYGYTF. CDR3 in DNA: TGTGCCAGCAGCCCTCGGACAGGGAGGCTGTCTAACTATGGCTACACCTTC.

The chain combines TRBV2 with TRBJ2-1; 14 nucleotides line up with TRBD2. The CDR3 runs 17 residues. The V and J ends lost 5 bases and 8 bases, in that order; junction bases with no gene match: 11. Germline CDR1 SNHLY, CDR2 FYNNEI. The CDR3 nucleotides are TGTGCCAGCAGTTCGGGCCCGGGACTAGCGGGGGCACATGAGCAGTTCTTC. Protein sequence: CASSSGPGLAGAHEQFF.

The chain employs TRBV5-1 and TRBJ2-2; 8 bases are a match to TRBD2. CDR3 size: 15 residues. J lost 4 bases, V lost 0 bases, and 2 bases had no gene match. In germline, CDR1 is SGHRS, CDR2 YFSETQ. The CDR3 protein is CASSLAGGTTGELFF. DNA for the CDR3: TGCGCCAGCAGCTTGGCGGGGGGGACCACCGGGGAGCTGTTTTTT.

This clone has just a few counts. The gene calls are TRBV7-2 and TRBJ1-1, with D perhaps matching TRBD1 (5 bases). This CDR3 has 13 amino acids. Trimming took off 1 base at V and 5 bases at J, with 8 bases between the two ends. CDR1 is SGHTA, CDR2 FQGNSA, per germline. The CDR3 reads CASSLEGRTEAFF. The CDR3 DNA reads as TGTGCCAGCAGCTTAGAGGGGAGGACTGAAGCTTTCTTT. The full variable domain, with the rest looked up from reference TRBV7-2 and TRBJ1-1, is GAGVSQSPSNKVTEKGKDVELRCDPISGHTALYWYRQSLGQGLEFLIYFQGNSAPDKSGLPSDRFSAERTGGSVSTLTIQRTQQEDSAVYLCASSLEGRTEAFFGQGTRLTVV.

The rearrangement uses TRBV28 and TRBJ1-2; 7 nucleotides align to TRBD1. After removal of 7 bases from V and 8 bases from J, the junction contained 7 bases not matched to a gene. From germline, CDR1 is MDHEN and CDR2 SYDVKM. CDR3 length equals 12 residues. Written as DNA, the CDR3 is TGTGCCAGCACCATCACAGGGGCGGGCTACACCTTC. Its protein is CASTITGAGYTF.

The genes are TRBV18 and TRBJ2-5; 11 bases agree with TRBD2. CDR1 and CDR2 from the germline V gene are KGHSH and LQKENI. The ends lost 5 bases at V and 2 bases at J; junction bases unmatched: 4. This CDR3 region has 15 residues. The CDR3 is CASSYVAGGQETQYF. The DNA of the CDR3 is TGTGCCAGCTCATATGTAGCGGGAGGGCAAGAGACCCAGTACTTC. The full variable domain, in which reference TRBV18 and TRBJ2-5 provide the parts outside the CDR3, is NAGVMQNPRHLVRRRGQEARLRCSPMKGHSHVYWYRQLPEEGLKFMVYLQKENIIDESGMPKERFSAEFPKEGPSILRIQQVVRGDSAAYFCASSYVAGGQETQYFGPGTRLLVL.

The chain uses TRBV5-8 and TRBJ2-7; 8 bases fit TRBD1. CDR1 and CDR2 (germline): SGHTS, YDEGEE. After removal of 0 bases from V and 3 bases from J, the junction contained 2 bases not matched to a gene. The CDR3 sequence is 14 residues long. This CDR3 reads CASSLVTGGYEQYF. The CDR3 DNA follows: TGTGCCAGCAGCTTGGTAACAGGGGGCTACGAGCAGTACTTC.

V gene TRBV15 combines with J gene TRBJ2-1; 10 bases agree with TRBD2. Germline lookup yields CDR1 LNHNV and CDR2 YYDKDF (reference sequence). The junction had 5 bases not matched to a gene; V was cut back by 4 bases and J by 8 bases. The CDR3 covers 14 residues. The CDR3 is CATSKPSGSDEQFF. The CDR3 region has the DNA TGTGCCACCAGCAAGCCTAGCGGGAGCGATGAGCAGTTCTTC.

The chain carries TRBV7-9 and TRBJ2-2; D gene uncertain. Germline lookup yields CDR1 SEHNR and CDR2 FQNEAQ (reference sequence). Trimming pared 5 bases from V and 7 bases from J, leaving 8 bases between. The CDR3 sequence is 12 residues long. CDR3 DNA sequence: TGTGCCAGCAGCCCCCCCGGCGGGGAGCTGTTTTTT. This translates into CASSPPGGELFF.

The chain recombines TRBV6-1 with TRBJ1-2; no clear D gene. Trimming removed 2 bases from V and 4 bases from J, with 11 bases in between. Germline V gene sequence: CDR1 MNHNS, CDR2 SASEGT. This CDR3 comprises 14 residues. DNA for the CDR3: TGTGCCAGCAGTGAATCCGGAGGGTCCTATGGCTACACCTTC. It encodes CASSESGGSYGYTF.

The rearrangement joins TRBV29-1 to TRBJ1-1, with TRBD1 matching over 8 bases. J was trimmed by 0 bases and V by 6 bases; bases with no gene match: 0. Germline V gene lookup returns CDR1 SQVTM and CDR2 ANQGSEA. The CDR3 loop spans 12 amino acids. CDR3 in DNA: TGCAGCGTGGACAGGGTGAACACTGAAGCTTTCTTT. This translates into CSVDRVNTEAFF.

This clone was found once. The chain combines TRBV5-1 with TRBJ2-2; 7 nucleotides align to TRBD2. Germline V gene sequence: CDR1 SGHRS, CDR2 YFSETQ. The CDR3 is made up of 18 amino acids. Losses at the gene ends were 3 bases for V and 1 base for J; bases not matched to a gene: 12. CDR3 DNA: TGCGCCAGCAGCTCGCTCCCACGGGAGGTTTTGAACACCGGGGAGCTGTTTTTT. Residues: CASSSLPREVLNTGELFF. Together with reference TRBV5-1 and TRBJ2-2, the CDR3 gives the full variable domain: KAGVTQTPRYLIKTRGQQVTLSCSPISGHRSVSWYQQTPGQGLQFLFEYFSETQRNKGNFPGRFSGRQFSNSRSEMNVSTLELGDSALYLCASSSLPREVLNTGELFFGEGSRLTVL.

The chain joins TRBV19 to TRBJ2-3; 9 positions agree with TRBD1. This CDR3 has 13 residues. From germline, CDR1 is LNHDA and CDR2 SQIVND (reference sequence). J was trimmed by 5 bases and V by 7 bases; bases with no gene match: 4. Written as DNA, the CDR3 is TGTGCCAGTACCCGGACAGGGGTAGATACGCAGTATTTT. As protein: CASTRTGVDTQYF.

The chain joins TRBV14 to TRBJ2-3; D not certain. The CDR3 is 14 amino acids. In germline, CDR1 is SGHDN, CDR2 FVKESK. Trimming left V 3 bases short and J 5 bases short, with 12 bases between. The CDR3 protein is CASSQQFSGDTQYF. Here the CDR3 DNA reads TGTGCCAGCAGCCAGCAATTTAGTGGAGATACGCAGTATTTT.